This is a list of T cell receptor beta chains from one sample in a study of shared clonotypes between healthy human individuals. The method was immunoSEQ multiplex PCR; TCRdb's version includes in-frame clones alone and lacks a portion of them. In the table there are about 2.1 million clones, 80% to 95% of which are singletons. Sequenced material: naive CD8+ T cells from PBMCs. The receptors were sampled from a man aged 18 to 30 in good health. Some clones in this sample may be carry-over from other donors' samples. Both conserved end residues are part of each CDR3. The D gene is left open where the match is weak. Size is stated for part of the rows, as once, few or many counts, or as a class when the clone is expanded.

D gene,V gene,J gene,clone size,CDR3 protein,CDR3 DNA
.,TRBV5-8,TRBJ1-3,.,CASSLIGQPSSGNTIYF,TGTGCCAGCAGCTTAATCGGACAGCCGAGCTCTGGAAACACCATATATTTT
.,TRBV15,TRBJ2-5,.,CATRKDGETQYF,TGTGCCACCAGGAAGGACGGAGAGACCCAGTACTTC
.,TRBV5-1,TRBJ2-2,.,CASSLAGAAGELFF,TGCGCCAGCAGCTTGGCGGGGGCGGCCGGGGAGCTGTTTTTT
.,TRBV11-1,TRBJ2-1,once,CASSLAPSRDEQFF,TGTGCCAGCAGCTTAGCCCCTAGCAGGGATGAGCAGTTCTTC
TRBD1,TRBV5-5,TRBJ2-3,.,CASSRIGTGGYTDTQYF,TGTGCCAGCAGCCGTATCGGGACAGGGGGCTACACAGATACGCAGTATTTT
TRBD1,TRBV29-1,TRBJ2-5,.,CSATGGVETQYF,TGCAGCGCGACAGGGGGCGTGGAGACCCAGTACTTC
.,TRBV19,TRBJ2-2,.,CASSIEGSYTGELFF,TGTGCCAGTAGTATAGAAGGCAGTTACACCGGGGAGCTGTTTTTT
.,TRBV27,TRBJ1-3,.,CASSLGGPGNTIYF,TGTGCCAGCAGTTTGGGGGGCCCTGGAAACACCATATATTTT
TRBD2,TRBV9,TRBJ2-7,.,CASSGGLASYEQYF,TGTGCCAGCAGCGGGGGACTAGCGAGCTACGAGCAGTACTTC
TRBD1,TRBV13,TRBJ2-7,once,CASSATGTGGYEQYF,TGTGCCAGCAGCGCCACCGGGACAGGGGGCTACGAGCAGTACTTC
.,TRBV15,TRBJ2-6,.,CATSSRRDGTPGGANVLTF,TGTGCCACCAGCAGCCGTCGGGACGGCACCCCGGGGGGGGCCAACGTCCTGACTTTC
.,TRBV14,TRBJ2-7,.,CASSPYPRTLRYEQYF,TGTGCCAGCAGCCCCTACCCGCGGACCCTTAGGTACGAGCAGTACTTC
.,TRBV19,TRBJ2-4,.,CASSIRGDKNIQYF,TGTGCCAGTAGTATTCGGGGAGACAAAAACATTCAGTACTTC
.,TRBV7-3,TRBJ2-3,.,CASSFQGDTQYF,TGTGCCAGCAGCTTCCAGGGAGATACGCAGTATTTT
TRBD2,TRBV15,TRBJ2-1,.,CATSRDGGRQNEQFF,TGTGCCACCAGCAGAGATGGCGGGAGGCAGAATGAGCAGTTCTTC
.,TRBV7-7,TRBJ2-1,.,CASSLGRVGYNEQFF,TGTGCCAGCAGCCTCGGACGGGTGGGGTACAATGAGCAGTTCTTC
.,TRBV5-6,TRBJ1-1,.,CASSLGSTEAFF,TGTGCCAGCAGCTTGGGTAGTACTGAAGCTTTCTTT
.,TRBV10-3,TRBJ1-2,.,CAISDRQVNYGYTF,TGTGCCATCAGTGATCGGCAAGTTAACTATGGCTACACCTTC
TRBD1,TRBV10-3,TRBJ2-7,.,CAISELPGTGVYEQYF,TGTGCCATCAGTGAACTCCCAGGGACAGGGGTATACGAGCAGTACTTC
TRBD1,TRBV19,TRBJ2-5,.,CASSTRDRNQETQYF,TGTGCCAGTAGTACCAGGGACAGAAACCAAGAGACCCAGTACTTC
TRBD2,TRBV27,TRBJ2-7,.,CASSQAGSSYEQYF,TGTGCCAGCTCCCAAGCGGGAAGCTCCTACGAGCAGTACTTC
.,TRBV27,TRBJ1-1,.,CASRERGGVPEAFF,TGTGCCAGCAGAGAAAGGGGGGGGGTCCCTGAAGCTTTCTTT
.,TRBV29-1,TRBJ2-1,once,CSVVLSNEQFF,TGCAGCGTTGTACTCTCCAATGAGCAGTTCTTC
TRBD1,TRBV27,TRBJ2-7,.,CASRLKGQGHYEQYF,TGTGCCAGCAGGTTGAAAGGACAGGGGCACTACGAGCAGTACTTC
.,TRBV7-9,TRBJ2-3,.,CASSSDRTAVAPDTQYF,TGTGCCAGCAGCTCCGATCGGACAGCGGTAGCTCCAGATACGCAGTATTTT
.,TRBV10-3,TRBJ1-1,.,CAIKDSLHLGAFF,TGTGCCATCAAGGACAGTCTGCACTTGGGGGCTTTCTTT
TRBD1,TRBV9,TRBJ2-1,.,CASSAAGTGVNEQFF,TGTGCCAGCAGCGCGGCCGGGACAGGGGTTAATGAGCAGTTCTTC
.,TRBV5-5,TRBJ1-4,once,CASSGRGPTNEKLFF,TGTGCCAGCAGCGGCCGGGGGCCAACTAATGAAAAACTGTTTTTT
.,TRBV5-6,TRBJ2-2,.,CASSFSENTGGLFF,TGTGCCAGCAGCTTTTCCGAGAACACCGGGGGGCTGTTTTTT
.,TRBV7-6,TRBJ2-2,.,CASSLGGVRSTGELFF,TGTGCCAGCAGCTTAGGAGGGGTGAGGTCCACCGGGGAGCTGTTTTTT
TRBD2,TRBV11-2,TRBJ2-1,.,CASSSREGLAGSSYNEQFF,TGTGCCAGCAGCTCCCGAGAGGGACTAGCGGGCAGCTCCTACAATGAGCAGTTCTTC
.,TRBV20-1,TRBJ1-2,.,CSARSVYGYTF,TGCAGTGCTAGGTCGGTCTATGGCTACACCTTC
TRBD2,TRBV9,TRBJ2-7,.,CASSGATSYEQYF,TGTGCCAGTAGCGGGGCCACCTCCTACGAGCAGTACTTC
.,TRBV28,TRBJ2-2,.,CASSLAGITGELFF,TGTGCCAGCAGTTTGGCAGGTATCACCGGGGAGCTGTTTTTT
.,TRBV19,TRBJ2-3,.,CASSILNVRGSADTQYF,TGTGCCAGTAGTATTCTGAACGTTAGGGGGTCGGCAGATACGCAGTATTTT
TRBD2,TRBV9,TRBJ2-5,.,CASTSSSGSLETQYF,TGTGCCAGCACCTCGAGTAGCGGGAGTTTGGAGACCCAGTACTTC
TRBD2,TRBV4-2,TRBJ2-1,.,CASSQALGLADYNEQFF,TGTGCCAGCAGCCAAGCCTTGGGACTAGCGGATTACAATGAGCAGTTCTTC
.,TRBV11-3,TRBJ2-7,.,CARRGCCDEQYF,TGTGCCAGACGGGGCTGTTGCGACGAGCAGTACTTC
.,TRBV10-3,TRBJ2-7,.,CAISVSGTYEQYF,TGTGCCATCAGTGTGTCGGGCACCTACGAGCAGTACTTC
.,TRBV27,TRBJ2-7,.,CASSLTPGSHEQYF,TGTGCCAGCAGTCTGACCCCGGGGTCCCACGAGCAGTACTTC
TRBD2,TRBV11-2,TRBJ2-4,.,CASSLGLAGLAKNIQYF,TGTGCCAGCAGCTTGGGACTAGCGGGACTAGCCAAAAACATTCAGTACTTC
TRBD2,TRBV11-2,TRBJ2-4,.,CASRKRGGDPNIQYF,TGTGCCAGCAGGAAAAGGGGAGGGGACCCAAACATTCAGTACTTC
TRBD2,TRBV5-1,TRBJ2-7,.,CASSLAGDPFYEQYF,TGCGCCAGCAGTCTGGCGGGGGACCCTTTCTACGAGCAGTACTTC
.,TRBV7-9,TRBJ2-1,.,CATLSFGKNEQFF,TGTGCCACATTAAGTTTCGGGAAAAATGAGCAGTTCTTC
TRBD1,TRBV19,TRBJ1-5,.,CASRQGRDQPQHF,TGTGCCAGCCGACAGGGGAGGGATCAGCCCCAGCATTTT
TRBD2,TRBV5-6,TRBJ2-2,.,CASSFGLAGETGELFF,TGTGCCAGCAGCTTTGGTCTAGCGGGAGAGACCGGGGAGCTGTTTTTT
.,TRBV10-2,TRBJ2-3,once,CASSEPTRPYTDTQYF,TGCGCCAGCAGTGAGCCCACTAGACCCTACACAGATACGCAGTATTTT
TRBD2,TRBV7-9,TRBJ2-1,.,CASSPTSGSYNEQFF,TGTGCCAGCAGCCCAACTAGCGGGAGCTACAATGAGCAGTTCTTC
.,TRBV11-2,TRBJ2-5,.,CASSLNRVIETQYF,TGTGCCAGCAGCTTAAACAGGGTGATCGAGACCCAGTACTTC
.,TRBV28,TRBJ2-7,.,CASSLQGGSYEQYF,TGTGCCAGCAGTTTACAGGGAGGTTCCTACGAGCAGTACTTC
TRBD1,TRBV29-1,TRBJ1-2,.,CSVVVRDSEASYGYTF,TGCAGCGTTGTGGTTCGGGACAGCGAAGCTTCCTATGGCTACACCTTC
.,TRBV6-5,TRBJ1-4,.,CASSIRVENEKLFF,TGTGCCAGCAGTATCCGGGTCGAAAATGAAAAACTGTTTTTT
.,TRBV19,TRBJ2-7,.,CASSISPAAYEQYF,TGTGCCAGTAGTATAAGTCCAGCCGCCTACGAGCAGTACTTC
.,TRBV7-9,TRBJ2-7,.,CASSLEESENYEQYF,TGTGCCAGCAGCTTAGAGGAATCAGAAAACTACGAGCAGTACTTC
TRBD1,TRBV28,TRBJ2-7,.,CASSFRTGGEQYF,TGTGCCAGCAGTTTCCGGACAGGGGGCGAGCAGTACTTC
.,TRBV11-2,TRBJ1-2,.,CASSFQTSWGYTF,TGTGCCAGCAGCTTTCAGACGTCCTGGGGCTACACCTTC
.,TRBV28,TRBJ2-2,.,CASSLRGNTGELFF,TGTGCCAGCAGTTTAAGAGGGAACACCGGGGAGCTGTTTTTT
.,TRBV30,TRBJ1-1,.,CAWSPGNTEAFF,TGTGCCTGGAGTCCAGGGAACACTGAAGCTTTCTTT